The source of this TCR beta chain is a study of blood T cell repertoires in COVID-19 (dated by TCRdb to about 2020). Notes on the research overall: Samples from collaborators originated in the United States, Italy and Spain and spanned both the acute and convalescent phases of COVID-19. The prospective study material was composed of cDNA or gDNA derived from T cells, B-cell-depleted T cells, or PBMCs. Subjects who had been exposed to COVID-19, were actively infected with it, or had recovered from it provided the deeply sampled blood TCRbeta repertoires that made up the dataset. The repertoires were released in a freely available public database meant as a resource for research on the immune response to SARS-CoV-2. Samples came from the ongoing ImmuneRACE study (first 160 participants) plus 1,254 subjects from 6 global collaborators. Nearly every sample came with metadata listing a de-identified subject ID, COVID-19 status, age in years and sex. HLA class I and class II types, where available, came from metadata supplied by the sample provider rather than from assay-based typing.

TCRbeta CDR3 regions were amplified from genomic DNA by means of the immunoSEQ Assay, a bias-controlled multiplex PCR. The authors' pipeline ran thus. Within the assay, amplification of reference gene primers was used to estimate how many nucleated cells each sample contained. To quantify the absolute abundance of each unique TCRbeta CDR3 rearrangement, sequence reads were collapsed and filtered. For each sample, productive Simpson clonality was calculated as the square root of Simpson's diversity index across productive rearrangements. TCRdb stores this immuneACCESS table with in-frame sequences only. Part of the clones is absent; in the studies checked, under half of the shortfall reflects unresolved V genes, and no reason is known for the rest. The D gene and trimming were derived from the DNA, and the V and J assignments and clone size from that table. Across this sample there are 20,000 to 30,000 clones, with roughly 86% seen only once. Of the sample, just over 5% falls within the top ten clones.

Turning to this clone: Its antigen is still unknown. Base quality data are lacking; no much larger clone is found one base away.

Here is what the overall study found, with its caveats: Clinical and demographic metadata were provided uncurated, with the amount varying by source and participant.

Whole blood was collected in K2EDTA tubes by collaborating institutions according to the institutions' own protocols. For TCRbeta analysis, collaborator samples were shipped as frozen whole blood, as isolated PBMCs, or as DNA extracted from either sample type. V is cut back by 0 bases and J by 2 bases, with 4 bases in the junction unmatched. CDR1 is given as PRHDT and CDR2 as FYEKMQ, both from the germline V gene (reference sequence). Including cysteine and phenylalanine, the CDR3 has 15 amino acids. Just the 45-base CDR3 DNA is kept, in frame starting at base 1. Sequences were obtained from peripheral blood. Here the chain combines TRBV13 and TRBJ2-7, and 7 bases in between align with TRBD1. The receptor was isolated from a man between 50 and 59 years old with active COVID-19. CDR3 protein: CASSLGEGAPYEQYF. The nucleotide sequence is TGTGCCAGCAGCTTAGGAGAGGGGGCCCCCTACGAGCAGTACTTC.